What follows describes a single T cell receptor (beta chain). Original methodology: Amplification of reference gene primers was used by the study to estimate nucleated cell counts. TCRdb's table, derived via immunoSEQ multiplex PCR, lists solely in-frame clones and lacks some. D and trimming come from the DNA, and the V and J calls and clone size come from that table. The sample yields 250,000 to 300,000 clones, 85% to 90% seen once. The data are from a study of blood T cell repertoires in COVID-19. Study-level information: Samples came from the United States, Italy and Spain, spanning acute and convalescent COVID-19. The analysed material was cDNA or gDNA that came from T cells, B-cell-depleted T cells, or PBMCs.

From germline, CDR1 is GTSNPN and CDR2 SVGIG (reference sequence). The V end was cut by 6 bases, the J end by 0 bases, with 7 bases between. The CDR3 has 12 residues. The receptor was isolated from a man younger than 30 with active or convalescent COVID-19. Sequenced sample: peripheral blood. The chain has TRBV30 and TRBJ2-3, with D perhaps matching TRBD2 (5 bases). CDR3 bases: TGTGCCTGCGGGGTTAGCACAGATACGCAGTATTTT. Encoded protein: CACGVSTDTQYF. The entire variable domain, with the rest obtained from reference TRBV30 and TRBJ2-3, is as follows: SQTIHQWPATLVQPVGSPLSLECTVEGTSNPNLYWYRQAAGRGLQLLFYSVGIGQISSEVPQNLSASRPQDRQFILSSKKLLLSDSGFYLCACGVSTDTQYFGPGTRLTVL.